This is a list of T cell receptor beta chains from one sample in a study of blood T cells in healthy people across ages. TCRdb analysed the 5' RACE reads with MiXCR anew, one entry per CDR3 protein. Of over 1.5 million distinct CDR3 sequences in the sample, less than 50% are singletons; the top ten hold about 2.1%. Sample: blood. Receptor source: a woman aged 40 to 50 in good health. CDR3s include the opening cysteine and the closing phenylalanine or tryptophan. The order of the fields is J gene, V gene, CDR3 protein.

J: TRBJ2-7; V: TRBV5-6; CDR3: CASSPPDGGGLPYEQYF
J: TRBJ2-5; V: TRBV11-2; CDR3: CASVTENPGQETQYF
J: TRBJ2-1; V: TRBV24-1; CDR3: CATSKDVYNEQFF
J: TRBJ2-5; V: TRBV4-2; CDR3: CASSQNGVAGGQETQYF
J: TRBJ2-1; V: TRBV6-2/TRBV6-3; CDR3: CASSVSTVSSYNEQFF
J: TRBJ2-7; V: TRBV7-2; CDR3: CASSSPAGDRWYEQYF
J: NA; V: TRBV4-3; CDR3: CASSQGSSGGTYEQYF
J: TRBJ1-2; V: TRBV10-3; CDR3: CATSGVLNYGYTF
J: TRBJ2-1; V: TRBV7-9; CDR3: CVSSSRDLLYNEQFF
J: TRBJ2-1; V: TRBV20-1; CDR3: CSANTGKGVSEQFF
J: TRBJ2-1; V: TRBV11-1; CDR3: CASSLDSNPGNEQFF
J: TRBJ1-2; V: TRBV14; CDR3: CASSQSSSYGYTF
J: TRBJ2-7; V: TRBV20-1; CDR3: CSARSRFYEQYF
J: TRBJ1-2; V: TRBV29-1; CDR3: CSVFGGAQYGYTF
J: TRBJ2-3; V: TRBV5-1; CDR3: CASSFGSPGTDTQYF
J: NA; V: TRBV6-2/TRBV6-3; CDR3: CASSYVDPRIETQYF
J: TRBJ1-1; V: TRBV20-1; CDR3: CSAPDRGLDTEAFF
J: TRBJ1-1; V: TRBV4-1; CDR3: CASSHRAGEAAEAFF
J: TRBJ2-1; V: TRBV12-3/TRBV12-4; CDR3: CASSKDRASSYNEQFF
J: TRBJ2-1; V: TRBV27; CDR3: CASSSWRGEEQFF
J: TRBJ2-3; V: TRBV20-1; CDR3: CSASVGVVDTQYF
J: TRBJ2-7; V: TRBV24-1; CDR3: CATSGFPAYEQYF
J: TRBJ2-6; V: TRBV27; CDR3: CASSFTSRPGANVLTF
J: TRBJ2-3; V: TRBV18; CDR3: CASSPLRRGQGGTDTQYF
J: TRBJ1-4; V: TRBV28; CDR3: CASSPSFATNEKLFF
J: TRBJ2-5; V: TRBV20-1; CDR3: CSARGVEGNHQETQYF
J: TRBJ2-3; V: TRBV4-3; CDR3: CASSQVFQGSTDTRYF
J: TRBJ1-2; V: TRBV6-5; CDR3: CASSYLVDGAFYGYTF